The 20 T cell receptor beta chains below all came from one sample that was sequenced in a study of neurological immune-mediated disorders. TCRdb re-derived calls from the 5' RACE reads in MiXCR, one entry per CDR3 protein. The profile shows over 55,000 distinct CDR3 sequences, more than 9.5% of them singletons. Time point given: longitudinal time-point 2. Sample: PBMCs. These TCRs come from a man aged 25-40 years in good health.

This clonotype was observed at least ten times. The chain has TRBV15 and TRBJ2-3, with 7 bases identical to TRBD2. Germline V gene data show CDR1 as LNHNV and CDR2 as YYDKDF (reference sequence). The junction had 3 bases not matched to a gene; V was cut back by 0 bases and J by 0 bases. The CDR3 has 16 amino acids. The DNA of the CDR3 is TGTGCCACCAGCAGAGATCGAGCGGGGAGCACAGATACGCAGTATTTT. Residues: CATSRDRAGSTDTQYF.

This clonotype was recorded at least ten times. The genes are TRBV12-3 or TRBV12-4 and TRBJ1-6; D is perhaps TRBD1 (6 bases). The V and J ends lost 6 bases and 10 bases respectively, with 13 bases between them. CDR3 length: 13 residues. This CDR3 is CASSPGGQSPLHF. The DNA of the CDR3 is TGTGCCAGCAGCCCGGGGGGGCAATCACCCCTCCACTTT.

Many counts were recorded for this clonotype. CDR3 in DNA: TGTGCCAGCAGTTTATGGGGGAATGAGCAGTTCTTC. As protein: CASSLWGNEQFF. The chain combines TRBV27 with TRBJ2-1, with D perhaps assigned TRBD1 or TRBD2 (5 bases each). Trimming cost V 1 base and J 7 bases, with 5 bases left between them. The germline V gene encodes CDR1 MNHEY and CDR2 SMNVEV (reference sequence). The CDR3 sequence is 12 residues long.

This clonotype was counted many times. This rearrangement joins TRBV20-1 to TRBJ2-1; no clear D gene. This CDR3 region has 13 residues. CDR1 DFQATT and CDR2 SNEGSKA come from the germline V gene (reference sequence). V lost 2 bases and J 2 bases, leaving 7 bases between the germline ends. CDR3 protein: CSARPMAYNEQFF. In DNA, the CDR3 is TGCAGTGCTAGACCAATGGCCTACAATGAGCAGTTCTTC.

This clonotype was counted ten times or more. The chain uses TRBV7-9 and TRBJ2-7; 8 bases are shared with TRBD1. This CDR3 has 14 amino acids. With 6 bases clipped from V and 5 bases from J, the junction kept 9 bases outside the gene matches. CDR1 and CDR2 from the germline V gene are SEHNR and FQNEAQ (reference sequence). CDR3 in DNA: TGTGCCAGCAGTCCCACCCAGGGGGCGGACGAGCAGTACTTC. This translates into CASSPTQGADEQYF.

This clonotype was observed many times. V gene TRBV5-1 combines with J gene TRBJ2-5; 7 bases agree with TRBD2. The CDR3 runs 15 residues. V shed 1 base, J shed 5 bases, and the junction held 8 bases outside the gene matches. Germline-derived CDR1 and CDR2 are SGHRS and YFSETQ. The CDR3 DNA sequence: TGCGCCAGCAGCTTGAACGTGTTCGGGGGGGAGACCCAGTACTTC. It yields the protein CASSLNVFGGETQYF.

This clonotype appeared many times. The chain combines TRBV7-9 with TRBJ2-2; 9 nucleotides align to TRBD1. CDR1 is SEHNR and CDR2 is FQNEAQ in the germline V gene (reference sequence). V gave up 5 bases and J gave up 0 bases; unmatched junction bases: 4. The CDR3 spans 16 residues. DNA for the CDR3: TGTGCCAGCAGCGCACGGGACAGGGCGAACACCGGGGAGCTGTTTTTT. Its translation is CASSARDRANTGELFF.

The table lists this clonotype with many counts. CDR3 in DNA: TGTGCCAGCAGCTTAGTGCGGGAAGCCACCTCCTACAATGAGCAGTTCTTC. It translates to CASSLVREATSYNEQFF. This chain connects TRBV11-1 to TRBJ2-1; the D gene is possibly TRBD2 (6 bases). Germline loops: CDR1 SGHAT, CDR2 FQDESV (reference sequence). This CDR3 has 17 residues. The germline V and J ends were trimmed by 1 base and 0 bases, with 13 bases remaining between them.

This clonotype has only a few counts. The rearrangement joins TRBV2 to TRBJ1-1; D might be TRBD1 (6 bases). This CDR3 is built from 13 residues. V was trimmed by 3 bases and J by 3 bases, leaving 8 bases between them. CDR1 is SNHLY and CDR2 is FYNNEI in the germline V gene. The CDR3 protein is CASSERGDTEAFF. Here the CDR3 DNA reads TGTGCCAGCAGTGAGAGGGGGGACACTGAAGCTTTCTTT.

At least ten counts were recorded for this clonotype. The chain links TRBV29-1 to TRBJ2-7; TRBD1 matches 7 bases. After removal of 6 bases from V and 3 bases from J, the junction contained 11 bases not matched to a gene. The length of the CDR3 is 14 residues. CDR1 SQVTM and CDR2 ANQGSEA come from the germline V gene. CDR3 protein: CSVFSGQFNYEQYF. The CDR3 bases are TGCAGCGTATTCTCGGGACAGTTTAACTACGAGCAGTACTTC.

Many counts were recorded for this clonotype. The chain is built from TRBV5-1 and TRBJ2-7, with TRBD2 matching 7 bases. This CDR3 is built from 17 residues. Germline V lookup: CDR1 SGHRS, CDR2 YFSETQ. The V and J ends lost 4 bases and 2 bases, in that order; junction bases with no gene match: 15. This chain's CDR3 is CASSTGFSGGGAYEQYF. The CDR3 DNA is TGCGCCAGCAGCACGGGTTTCTCGGGGGGAGGCGCCTACGAGCAGTACTTC.

This clonotype has a count of ten or more. The rearrangement uses TRBV18 and TRBJ1-4, with D possibly TRBD1 on 5 matching bases. Germline-derived CDR1 and CDR2 are KGHSH and LQKENI. With 4 bases removed from V and 4 bases from J, the gap between germline ends came to 7 bases. The CDR3 sequence is 13 residues long. As DNA, the CDR3 is TGTGCCAGCTCACGACAGCTTAATGAAAAACTGTTTTTT. It encodes CASSRQLNEKLFF.

Many counts were recorded for this clonotype. This chain joins TRBV20-1 and TRBJ1-2; D perhaps matches TRBD1 (5 bases). The CDR3 has 12 amino acids. In germline, CDR1 is DFQATT, CDR2 SNEGSKA (reference sequence). V was trimmed by 1 base and J by 9 bases, leaving 12 bases between them. This CDR3 reads CSARAGTGSYTF. CDR3 DNA sequence: TGCAGTGCTAGAGCCGGGACGGGGAGCTACACCTTC.

This clonotype occurred many times. V gene TRBV29-1 combines with J gene TRBJ1-1; D unresolved. Trimming pared 4 bases from V and 6 bases from J, leaving 12 bases between. This CDR3 region has 12 residues. Germline V gene lookup returns CDR1 SQVTM and CDR2 ANQGSEA. CDR3 amino acids: CSVVIGVAEAFF. As DNA, the CDR3 is TGCAGCGTTGTTATCGGGGTAGCTGAAGCTTTCTTT.

This clonotype was counted only a few times. The chain employs TRBV7-8 and TRBJ2-7; D call uncertain. Germline CDR1 reads SGHVS; CDR2 reads FQNEAQ. The CDR3 extends over 14 amino acids. V was shortened by 1 base and J by 3 bases, with 10 bases between the two germline ends. The CDR3 loop reads CASSLDGSYYEQYF. The CDR3 DNA follows: TGTGCCAGCAGCTTAGACGGGTCCTACTACGAGCAGTACTTC.

This clonotype was counted ten times or more. The chain recombines TRBV12-3 or TRBV12-4 with TRBJ2-1; 11 positions match TRBD2. This CDR3 spans 19 amino acids. V shed 4 bases, J shed 4 bases, and the junction held 15 bases outside the gene matches. This chain's CDR3 is CASSSPNTALAGEYNEQFF. The CDR3 nucleotides read TGTGCCAGCAGTTCCCCGAACACGGCACTAGCGGGAGAATACAATGAGCAGTTCTTC.

This clonotype has at least ten counts. This sequence joins TRBV20-1 and TRBJ2-1, with 9 nucleotides matching TRBD1. Germline trimming cut 3 bases from V and 7 bases from J; bases unmatched to any gene: 13. Germline V gene lookup returns CDR1 DFQATT and CDR2 SNEGSKA (reference sequence). This CDR3 is 16 amino acids long. In DNA, the CDR3 is TGCAGTGCTAGTGTCCCGAACAGGGGGCAATTGAATGAGCAGTTCTTC. Translated: CSASVPNRGQLNEQFF.

This sequence joins TRBV7-6 and TRBJ2-1; 9 bases align to TRBD2. Trimming took 1 base from V and 7 from J; bases not matched to a gene: 11. Germline CDR1 and CDR2: SGHVS and FNYEAQ. The CDR3 has 17 residues. The CDR3 DNA reads TGTGCCAGCAGCTTAGACGGGGGTCTAGCGGGACGTAATGAGCAGTTCTTC. Translated: CASSLDGGLAGRNEQFF.

This clonotype appeared many times. The rearrangement uses TRBV5-1 and TRBJ2-5, with 9 bases matching TRBD1. This CDR3 contains 18 residues. The V gene's germline CDR1 is SGHRS and CDR2 YFSETQ. The V segment lost 1 base and the J segment 10 bases; nucleotides outside the gene matches: 20. The chain's CDR3 is CASSLLRSDRGIGGSQYF. CDR3 sequence (DNA): TGCGCCAGCAGCTTGCTTCGATCGGACAGGGGAATCGGAGGGAGCCAGTACTTC.

This clonotype has a count of ten or more. This chain uses TRBV6-4 with TRBJ2-3, with 8 positions matching TRBD1. Trimming cost V 2 bases and J 2 bases; bases outside gene matches: 3. Germline V lookup: CDR1 MRHNA, CDR2 SNTAGT. The CDR3 runs 15 residues. Written as DNA, the CDR3 is TGTGCCAGCAGTGACGTCCAGGGGGCCACAGATACGCAGTATTTT. It translates to CASSDVQGATDTQYF.